This T cell receptor (beta chain) was identified during a study of cytomegalovirus exposure and HLA in healthy donors (dated by TCRdb to 2016 to 2017). Context from the whole study: The 500 to 700 repertoires of the first cohort and the roughly 120 validation repertoires were produced on the same platform, according to a later analysis. The study aimed to test whether cataloging public T cell receptors could reveal signatures of past pathogen exposure. Besides the first cohort of 666 subjects, a separate validation cohort made up of over 95 different subjects was used. To predict cytomegalovirus infection status, the study combined high-throughput TCR immunosequencing, statistical association of individual TCRs with disease status, and machine learning.

CDR1 and CDR2 are read off the germline V gene as SGHDN and FVKESK. Counted from cysteine to phenylalanine, this CDR3 has 15 amino acids. The read is trimmed to its CDR3 DNA, 45 bases read in frame from base 1. V drops 1 base and J drops 5 bases, leaving 15 bases in between. Receptors were amplified or captured by the immunoSEQ multiplex PCR assay. On the authors' methods: To diagnose cytomegalovirus status from the catalog of TCR beta chain sequences, a statistical classification framework was built. In TCRdb, the immuneACCESS table is reduced to in-frame sequences with V and J assigned. These tables do not hold every clone; where another copy was compared, an unresolved V gene accounts for under half, and the others remain unexplained. D and trimming were read from the DNA, whereas the V and J calls and clone size are those reported in that table. This sample gives some 140,000 clones in total; 70% to 90% of them show up just once. The top ten constitute approximately 20% of the sample.

Comments on this clone: Its binding antigen is unknown. The record has no base qualities; no much larger clone is one base away.

The investigation overall reported the following: All 120 repertoires were used to score co-occurrence in the validation cohort in a later analysis, because that analysis had no HLA typing for the cohort. The authors suggested that the approach could potentially be generalized to other disease states and immunological phenotypes. Subsequent analysis determined that TCRs grouped into clusters in the first cohort also showed a tendency toward co-occurrence across the 120 or so validation repertoires, and about 93% of cluster scores exceeded 0. Three of the identified cytomegalovirus-associated TCR beta chains were confirmed in vitro to be specific for cytomegalovirus antigens. Most TCR sequences were seen in very few donors, while some public TCRs were found in many individuals. The classifier was reported to diagnose cytomegalovirus status with high specificity and sensitivity in both the original cohort and the validation cohort. The study gave a list of around 170 TCR beta chains associated with cytomegalovirus.

Separate from the roughly 700-subject first cohort, the validation cohort of 95 to 150 subjects was the group to which the donors belonged. This TCR was recovered from a man aged 18 to 35 in good health and CMV-seropositive. Sample: PBMCs. The chain employs TRBV14 and TRBJ2-7; a tentative D match to TRBD2 spans 7 bases. CDR3 region: CASSQVQGGSHEQYF. The sequenced DNA: TGTGCCAGCAGCCAAGTACAGGGAGGGAGCCACGAGCAGTACTTC. Beyond the CDR3, the reference TRBV14 and TRBJ2-7 genes provide the residues; the full variable domain reads: EAGVTQFPSHSVIEKGQTVTLRCDPISGHDNLYWYRRVMGKEIKFLLHFVKESKQDESGMPNNRFLAERTGGTYSTLKVQPAELEDSGVYFCASSQVQGGSHEQYFGPGTRLTVT.